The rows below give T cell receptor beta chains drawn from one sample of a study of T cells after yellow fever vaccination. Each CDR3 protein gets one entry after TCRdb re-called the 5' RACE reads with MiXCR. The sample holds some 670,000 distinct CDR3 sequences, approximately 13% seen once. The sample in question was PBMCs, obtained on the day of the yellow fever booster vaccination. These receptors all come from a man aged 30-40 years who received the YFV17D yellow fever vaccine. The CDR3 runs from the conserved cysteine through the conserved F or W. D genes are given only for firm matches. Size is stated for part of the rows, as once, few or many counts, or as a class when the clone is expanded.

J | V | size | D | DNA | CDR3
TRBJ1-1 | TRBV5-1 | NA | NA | TGCGCCAGCAGCTTCTCGGGCAGTATAGCTGAAGCTTTCTTT | CASSFSGSIAEAFF
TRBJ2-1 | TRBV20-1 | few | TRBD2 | TGCAGTGCTATTCCTAGCGGGGCGAGCTCCTACAATGAGCAGTTCTTC | CSAIPSGASSYNEQFF
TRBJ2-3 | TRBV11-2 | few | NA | TGTGCCAGCAGCTTAGAAGAGCGGGTTCGCACAGATACGCAGTATTTT | CASSLEERVRTDTQYF
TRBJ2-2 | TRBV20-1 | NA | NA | TGCAGTGCCGCCCCGGGACAAACGGATCGTCGCACCGGGGAGCTGTTTTTT | CSAAPGQTDRRTGELFF
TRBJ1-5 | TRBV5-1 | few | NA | TGCGCCAGTTCGGCGGGGGACAGCAATCAGCCCCAGCATTTT | CASSAGDSNQPQHF
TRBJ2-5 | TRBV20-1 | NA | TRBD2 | TGCAGTGCTAGACGGGGGGAGGGGAAAGAGACCCAGTACTTC | CSARRGEGKETQYF
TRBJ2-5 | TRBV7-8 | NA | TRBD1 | TGTGCCAGCAGCTTCCGGGACAGAGTTCTGGAGACCCAGTACTTC | CASSFRDRVLETQYF
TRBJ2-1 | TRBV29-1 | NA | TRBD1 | TGCAGCGTTGGCCCCCGGGACAGCTCCTACAATGAGCAGTTCTTC | CSVGPRDSSYNEQFF
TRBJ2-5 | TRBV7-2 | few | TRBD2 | TGTGCCAGCAGCTTAGCGCTGGGCGGGAGTGGGAAGACCCAGTACTTC | CASSLALGGSGKTQYF
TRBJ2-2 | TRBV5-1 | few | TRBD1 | TGCGCCAGCAGCTTGGACAGGGGCGACGCCGGGGAGCTGTTTTTT | CASSLDRGDAGELFF
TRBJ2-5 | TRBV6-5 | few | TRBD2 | TGTGCCAGCAGACTAGCGGGAGTCGGGGAGACCCAGTACTTC | CASRLAGVGETQYF
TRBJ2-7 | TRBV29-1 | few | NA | TGCAGCGTTGTGGGCAGGGCGAGCTCCTACGAGCAGTACTTC | CSVVGRASSYEQYF
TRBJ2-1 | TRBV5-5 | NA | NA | TGTGCCAGCAGCTTGATGTTAGCGGAATACGAACAACAGTTCTTC | CASSLMLAEYEQQFF
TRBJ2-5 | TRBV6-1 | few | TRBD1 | TGTGCCAGCAGCCAGGGGGCATGGGAGACCCAGTACTTC | CASSQGAWETQYF
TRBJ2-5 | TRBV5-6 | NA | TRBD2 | TGTGCCAGCAGCTGGGTAGCGGGAGGGCCGTCGGAGACCCAGTACTTC | CASSWVAGGPSETQYF
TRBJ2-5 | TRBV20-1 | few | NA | TGCAGTGCCCCGGACACGGGGACCCAGTACTTC | CSAPDTGTQYF
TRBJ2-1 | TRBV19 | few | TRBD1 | TGTGCCAGTAGCCTCCAGGGGGACGGTTGGCCCAATGAGCAGTTCTTC | CASSLQGDGWPNEQFF
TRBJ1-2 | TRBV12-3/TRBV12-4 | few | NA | TGTGCCAGCAGCCACAAACAGGGCGGAATCGGTTTTGGCTACACCTTC | CASSHKQGGIGFGYTF
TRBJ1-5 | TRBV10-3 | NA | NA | TGTGCCATCAGCCAAGAGGGCCTCAATCAGCCCCAGCATTTT | CAISQEGLNQPQHF